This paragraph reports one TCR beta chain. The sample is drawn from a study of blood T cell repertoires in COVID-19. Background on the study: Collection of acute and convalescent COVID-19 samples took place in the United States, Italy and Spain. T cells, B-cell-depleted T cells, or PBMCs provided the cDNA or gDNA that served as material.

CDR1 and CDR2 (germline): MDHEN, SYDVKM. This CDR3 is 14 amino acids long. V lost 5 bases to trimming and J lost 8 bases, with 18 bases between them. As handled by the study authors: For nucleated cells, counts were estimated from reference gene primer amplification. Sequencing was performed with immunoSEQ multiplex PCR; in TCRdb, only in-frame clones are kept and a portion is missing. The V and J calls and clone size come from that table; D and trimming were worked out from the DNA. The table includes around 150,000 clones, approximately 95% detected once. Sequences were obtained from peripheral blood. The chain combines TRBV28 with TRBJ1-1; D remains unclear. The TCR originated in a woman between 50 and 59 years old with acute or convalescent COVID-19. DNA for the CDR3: TGTGCCAGCAGTCCCAAGAGCGCCTTCTTAGAAGCTTTCTTT. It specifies CASSPKSAFLEAFF.